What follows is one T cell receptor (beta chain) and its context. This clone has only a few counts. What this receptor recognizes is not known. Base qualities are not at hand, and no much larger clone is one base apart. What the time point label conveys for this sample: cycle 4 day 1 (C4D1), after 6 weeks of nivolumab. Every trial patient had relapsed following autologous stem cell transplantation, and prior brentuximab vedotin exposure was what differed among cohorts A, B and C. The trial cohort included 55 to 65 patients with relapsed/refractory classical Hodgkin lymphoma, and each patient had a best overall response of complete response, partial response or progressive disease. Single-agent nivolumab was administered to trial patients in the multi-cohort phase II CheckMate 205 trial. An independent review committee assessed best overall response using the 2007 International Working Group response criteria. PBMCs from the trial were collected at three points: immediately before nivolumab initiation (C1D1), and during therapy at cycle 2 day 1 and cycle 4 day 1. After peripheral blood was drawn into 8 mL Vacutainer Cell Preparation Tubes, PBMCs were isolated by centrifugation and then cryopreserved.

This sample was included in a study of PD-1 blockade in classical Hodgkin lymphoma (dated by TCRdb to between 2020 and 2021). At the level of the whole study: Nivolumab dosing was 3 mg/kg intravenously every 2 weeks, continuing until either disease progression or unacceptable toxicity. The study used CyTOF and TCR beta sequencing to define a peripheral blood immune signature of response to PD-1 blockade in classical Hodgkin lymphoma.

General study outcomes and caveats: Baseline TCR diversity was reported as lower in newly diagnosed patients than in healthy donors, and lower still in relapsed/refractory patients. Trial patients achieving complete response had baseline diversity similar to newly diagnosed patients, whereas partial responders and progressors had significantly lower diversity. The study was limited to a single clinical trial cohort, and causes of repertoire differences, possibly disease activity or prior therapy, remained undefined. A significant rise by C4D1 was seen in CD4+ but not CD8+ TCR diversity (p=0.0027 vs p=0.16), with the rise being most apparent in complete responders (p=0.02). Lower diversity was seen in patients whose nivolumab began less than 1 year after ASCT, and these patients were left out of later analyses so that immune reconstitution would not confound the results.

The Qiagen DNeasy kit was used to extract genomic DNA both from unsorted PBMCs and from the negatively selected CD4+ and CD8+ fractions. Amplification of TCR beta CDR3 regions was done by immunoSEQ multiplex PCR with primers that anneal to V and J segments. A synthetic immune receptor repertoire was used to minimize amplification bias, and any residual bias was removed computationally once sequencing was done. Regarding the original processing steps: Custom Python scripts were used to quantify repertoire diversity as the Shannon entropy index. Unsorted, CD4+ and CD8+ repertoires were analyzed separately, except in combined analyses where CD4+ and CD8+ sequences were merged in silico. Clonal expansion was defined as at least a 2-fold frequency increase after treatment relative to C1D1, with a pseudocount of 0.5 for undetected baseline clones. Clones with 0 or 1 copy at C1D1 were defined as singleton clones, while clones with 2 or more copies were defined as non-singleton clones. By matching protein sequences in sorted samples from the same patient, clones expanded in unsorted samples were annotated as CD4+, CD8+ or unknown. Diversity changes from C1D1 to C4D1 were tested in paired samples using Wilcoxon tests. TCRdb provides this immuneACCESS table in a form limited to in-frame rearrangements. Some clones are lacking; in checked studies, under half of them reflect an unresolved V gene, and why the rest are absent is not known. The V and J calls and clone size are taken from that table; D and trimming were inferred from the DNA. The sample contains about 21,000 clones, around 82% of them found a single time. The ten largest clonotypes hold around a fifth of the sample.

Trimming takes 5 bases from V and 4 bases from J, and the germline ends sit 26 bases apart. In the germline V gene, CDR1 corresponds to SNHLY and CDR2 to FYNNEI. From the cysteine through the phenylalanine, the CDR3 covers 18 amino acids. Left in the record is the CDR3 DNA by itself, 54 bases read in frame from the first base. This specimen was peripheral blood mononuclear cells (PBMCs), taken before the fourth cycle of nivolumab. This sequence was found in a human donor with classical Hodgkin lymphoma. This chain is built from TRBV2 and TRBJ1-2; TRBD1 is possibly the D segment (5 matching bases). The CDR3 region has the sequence CASSRGGYDRTSSYGYTF. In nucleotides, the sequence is TGTGCCAGCAGTCGGGGGGGGTATGACAGAACGTCGAGCTATGGCTACACCTTC.